A selection of T cell receptor beta chains follows, all from one sample in a study of blood T cell repertoires in COVID-19. The protocol was immunoSEQ multiplex PCR, while the TCRdb copy is restricted to in-frame clones and leaves out a portion. The profile covers 110,000 to 150,000 clones, with approximately 73% appearing a single time and roughly 4.5% taken by the ten largest. The sample consisted of peripheral blood. These receptors all come from a man in his 60s with acute or convalescent COVID-19. Both conserved end residues are part of each CDR3. D genes are given only for firm matches. Clone size is given for some rows only: seen once, a few or many times, or a class if the clone is expanded.

d_call j_call clone_size v_call cdr3_aa
TRBD1 TRBJ2-5 NA TRBV15 CATSRNRGQETQYF
NA TRBJ1-1 NA TRBV3-1/TRBV3-2 CASSHTGKAGNTEAFF
TRBD2 TRBJ2-2 NA TRBV5-4 CASSLTSGSSGELFF
TRBD2 TRBJ2-4 NA TRBV7-2 CASSMPGLAGSKNIQYF
TRBD2 TRBJ2-5 NA TRBV7-7 CASSLAGLAGVETQYF
TRBD1 TRBJ1-6 NA TRBV6-5 CASSYVTGMSSPLHF
NA TRBJ1-6 few TRBV7-9 CASSFIGVRGSPLHF
NA TRBJ1-1 once TRBV28 CASSFSWGVNTEAFF
TRBD1 TRBJ2-7 NA TRBV3-1/TRBV3-2 CASSQDETGGYEQYF
TRBD2 TRBJ2-3 NA TRBV9 CASSVVRSGAGGDTQYF
NA TRBJ2-3 NA TRBV3-1/TRBV3-2 CASSQIRYSTDTQYF
NA TRBJ1-3 NA TRBV18 CASSPNEAGTGGNTIYF
TRBD1 TRBJ2-7 few TRBV10-1 CASSEDDRVYEQYF
TRBD1 TRBJ2-7 NA TRBV27 CASSFTHLDRGVNEQYF
TRBD2 TRBJ2-1 NA TRBV30 CAWSVGRELDNEQFF
TRBD1 TRBJ1-2 NA TRBV19 CASIEGQGANYGGYTF
TRBD2 TRBJ2-7 NA TRBV10-3 CAITSQLAGGRGYEQYF
NA TRBJ1-1 NA TRBV18 CASSPPIGRQANTEAFF